These T cell receptor beta chains were read from a single sample in a study of cytomegalovirus exposure and HLA in healthy donors. Sequencing was performed with immunoSEQ multiplex PCR; in TCRdb, only in-frame clones are kept and a portion is missing. The sample yields approximately 200,000 clones, roughly 80% seen once. The sequenced material came from PBMCs. All receptors come from a woman in her twenties or thirties in good health and CMV-seropositive. The CDR3 runs from the conserved cysteine through the conserved F or W. A D gene is named only where the DNA matches it firmly. Clone size is stated in some rows and not others, as once, few, many or a class when expanded.

j_call d_call v_call clone_size cdr3_nt cdr3_aa
TRBJ1-2 TRBD1 TRBV2 few TGTGCCAGCAGGGGGGACAGGACAACTAGGGGCTACACCTTC CASRGDRTTRGYTF
TRBJ2-1 - TRBV9 - TGTGCCAGCAGCTCTTATACTAGAAGGTACGCCAATGAGCAGTTCTTC CASSSYTRRYANEQFF
TRBJ2-7 TRBD2 TRBV10-2 - TGCGCCAGCAGGGCGCTAGCGGGAAACGACGAGCAGTACTTC CASRALAGNDEQYF
TRBJ1-1 TRBD1 TRBV6-6 few TGTGCCAGCAGTTATAGTGAGGACAGGGAAGCTTTCTTT CASSYSEDREAFF
TRBJ1-1 - TRBV28 few TGTGCCAGCAGTTTCGGGGTGGGGACTGAAGCTTTCTTT CASSFGVGTEAFF
TRBJ2-5 TRBD2 TRBV7-2 - TGTGCCAGCAGCTTAGCGCTAGCGGGGGTATCGGTACAAGAGACCCAGTACTTC CASSLALAGVSVQETQYF
TRBJ1-3 - TRBV6-5 - TGTGCCAGCAGTTACTCGAGCACGAGCTCTGGAAACACCATATATTTT CASSYSSTSSGNTIYF
TRBJ2-5 - TRBV10-3 - TGTGCCATCAGTAAAACAGGGGGGGCAGGCGAGACCCAGTACTTC CAISKTGGAGETQYF
TRBJ2-5 TRBD2 TRBV6-1 once TGTGCCAGCAGTGAGGGATGGGGGGCGGGAGGGGAGACCCAGTACTTC CASSEGWGAGGETQYF
TRBJ2-5 - TRBV4-1 - TGCGCCAGCAGCCAAGTGGAGGGTCCAAGAGAGACCCAGTACTTC CASSQVEGPRETQYF
TRBJ2-1 TRBD2 TRBV4-2 - TGTGCCAGCAGCCCCGATCCCCGGGGGGGCGAGCAGTTCTTC CASSPDPRGGEQFF
TRBJ1-2 - TRBV7-2 few TGTGCCAGCAGCGTACGGCGGGACGCCCGGAACGGCTACACCTTC CASSVRRDARNGYTF
TRBJ1-6 - TRBV5-1 - TGCGCCAGCAGCTTGGAAGTCAGCGGCTCCTATAATTCACCCCTCCACTTT CASSLEVSGSYNSPLHF
TRBJ2-7 - TRBV18 - TGTGCCAGCTCACTTACAACTAGCTTCCCCTCCTACGAGCAGTACTTC CASSLTTSFPSYEQYF
TRBJ1-6 TRBD1 TRBV9 - TGTGCCAGCAGCGCCAGGGGGCTTAATTCACCCCTCCACTTT CASSARGLNSPLHF
TRBJ1-5 - TRBV19 - TGTGCCAGTAGCGGCGGGACGATTAGCAATCAGCCCCAGCATTTT CASSGGTISNQPQHF
TRBJ2-1 TRBD1 TRBV6-6 - TGTGCCAGCAGCCAAAGGATCACGGACAGGGACAATGAGCAGTTCTTC CASSQRITDRDNEQFF
TRBJ1-1 - TRBV6-1 - TGTGCCAGCAGAGCCGGGATAGAAGCTTTCTTT CASRAGIEAFF
TRBJ1-1 TRBD1 TRBV11-2 - TGTGCCAGCAGCCCGGGACAGGGGGTGGTGAACACTGAAGCTTTCTTT CASSPGQGVVNTEAFF
TRBJ2-7 - TRBV7-9 - TGTTCCAGCCCATCCAACAGCGGGCCCTACGAGCAGTACTTC CSSPSNSGPYEQYF
TRBJ1-1 TRBD1 TRBV11-3 - TGTGCCAGCAGCCGAGGGACAGGTGAAGCTTTCTTT CASSRGTGEAFF
TRBJ2-7 - TRBV15 - TGTGCCACCAGCAGAGATCTCGGACGAATACGGGGGCAGTACTTC CATSRDLGRIRGQYF
TRBJ2-3 - TRBV27 - TGTGCCAGCAGCCTCCCGAGCGATACGCAGTATTTT CASSLPSDTQYF
TRBJ1-5 - TRBV7-8 - TGTGCCAGCAGCTTAGGACAGGAAAATCAGCCCCAGCATTTT CASSLGQENQPQHF
TRBJ2-7 - TRBV27 few TGTGCCAGCAGCCCAGCGCGCTCCTACGAGCAGTACTTC CASSPARSYEQYF
TRBJ2-6 TRBD1 TRBV5-1 once TGCGCCAGCAGCTTGGGACAGGGCGCCGGGGCCAACGTCCTGACTTTC CASSLGQGAGANVLTF
TRBJ1-4 TRBD1 TRBV7-9 - TGTGCCACCACCGGGACAGGGGGGGAAAAACTGTTTTTT CATTGTGGEKLFF
TRBJ1-5 - TRBV6-5 - TGTGCCAGCAGTTACGTGGGGCTCGGTCAGCCCCAGCATTTT CASSYVGLGQPQHF
TRBJ1-2 - TRBV5-6 - TGTGCCAGCAGCTACGGACAGATAAACTATGGCTACACCTTC CASSYGQINYGYTF
TRBJ2-5 TRBD2 TRBV11-2 - TGTGCCAGCAGCTTAGATCGCGGGGGTCAAGAGACCCAGTACTTC CASSLDRGGQETQYF
TRBJ2-5 - TRBV6-5 - TGTGCCAGCAGTTACTCGTCCGCTTGGGGCGAGACCCAGTACTTC CASSYSSAWGETQYF
TRBJ1-5 - TRBV27 - TGTGCCAGCAGTTTATCGGTGGGAGGTCAGCCCCAGCATTTT CASSLSVGGQPQHF
TRBJ1-5 - TRBV6-1 - TGTGCCAGCAGTGACCCCAGGGGACCAAATCAGCCCCAGCATTTT CASSDPRGPNQPQHF
TRBJ2-3 - TRBV4-1 - TGCGCCAGCAGCCAAGAACTAGGCGAGAATACGCAGTATTTT CASSQELGENTQYF
TRBJ2-1 - TRBV10-1 - TGCGCCAGCAGCCCTTCGGCGAGCGGTGAGCAGTTCTTC CASSPSASGEQFF
TRBJ2-4 TRBD1 TRBV4-2 - TGTGCCAGCAGCCAAGACGCCAGGGGGAGCATTCAGTACTTC CASSQDARGSIQYF
TRBJ1-1 TRBD1 TRBV4-3 - TGCGCCAGCAGCCAAGATCCGAAGGGACAGGCCACTGAAGCTTTCTTT CASSQDPKGQATEAFF
TRBJ1-2 - TRBV11-2 - TGTGCCAGCAGCTTAGACAGCGTAATCGGTGGCTACACCTTC CASSLDSVIGGYTF
TRBJ2-1 TRBD2 TRBV7-8 - TGTGCCAGCAGCTCCAGCGGGAGGGCCGCCAATGAGCAGTTCTTC CASSSSGRAANEQFF
TRBJ2-7 TRBD1 TRBV6-5 once TGTGCCAGCAGTTACTCGATACAGGGGACAACCTACGAGCAGTACTTC CASSYSIQGTTYEQYF
TRBJ2-5 - TRBV15 - TGTGCCACCAGCAGAGATTTGGGCTTCGGAAAAGAGACCCAGTACTTC CATSRDLGFGKETQYF
TRBJ2-1 TRBD2 TRBV28 - TGTGCCAGCAGTTCCAGACTAGCGGGCTCCTACAATGAGCAGTTCTTC CASSSRLAGSYNEQFF
TRBJ1-1 TRBD1 TRBV4-3 - TGCGCCAGCAGCCAAGTCCCAGGGGGCACTGAAGCTTTCTTT CASSQVPGGTEAFF
TRBJ2-1 - TRBV13 few TGTGCCAGCAGCCAGGCTACCGAGCAGTTCTTC CASSQATEQFF
TRBJ1-3 - TRBV6-1 - TGTGCCAGCAGTGGTCGTTCCGAGAGGAACACCATATATTTT CASSGRSERNTIYF
TRBJ1-1 - TRBV6-5 few TGTGCCAGCAGACCCGGTTTGAACACTGAAGCTTTCTTT CASRPGLNTEAFF
TRBJ1-1 - TRBV5-5 - TGTGCCAGCAGCTACGACACACCGAACACTGAAGCTTTCTTT CASSYDTPNTEAFF
TRBJ2-7 TRBD2 TRBV28 once TGTGCCAGCAGCGCCGGACTAGCGGGAACCTACGAGCAGTACTTC CASSAGLAGTYEQYF
TRBJ2-1 TRBD2 TRBV28 - TGTGCCAGCAGTTTACTAGCGGCCTCCAATGAGCAGTTCTTC CASSLLAASNEQFF
TRBJ2-3 - TRBV7-7 - TGTGCTAGCAGCTTACGGCTAGCAGGCACAGATACGCAGTATTTT CASSLRLAGTDTQYF
TRBJ1-3 TRBD1 TRBV19 - TGTGCCAGCGGGGGACAGACCTCTGGAAACACCATATATTTT CASGGQTSGNTIYF
TRBJ1-5 - TRBV2 - TGTGCCAGCAGTGACAGGGTCAATCAGCCCCAGCATTTT CASSDRVNQPQHF
TRBJ2-1 TRBD1 TRBV14 few TGTGCCAGCAGCCACAACAGGGGCGCTTACAATGAGCAGTTCTTC CASSHNRGAYNEQFF
TRBJ1-1 - TRBV5-6 few TGTGCCAGCAGCCCGCTCCGGGGTGAAGCTTTCTTT CASSPLRGEAFF
TRBJ1-2 TRBD1 TRBV6-5 - TGTGCCAGCAGGCTGGACAGGGTGGCGTATGGCTACACCTTC CASRLDRVAYGYTF
TRBJ1-6 TRBD1 TRBV19 - TGTGCCAGTAGTACAGCCGGGACAGGTATTAATTCACCCCTCCACTTT CASSTAGTGINSPLHF
TRBJ2-7 - TRBV9 few TGTGCCAGCACCAAGGGGGAGGGGCCGTTTCCCGAGCAGTACTTC CASTKGEGPFPEQYF